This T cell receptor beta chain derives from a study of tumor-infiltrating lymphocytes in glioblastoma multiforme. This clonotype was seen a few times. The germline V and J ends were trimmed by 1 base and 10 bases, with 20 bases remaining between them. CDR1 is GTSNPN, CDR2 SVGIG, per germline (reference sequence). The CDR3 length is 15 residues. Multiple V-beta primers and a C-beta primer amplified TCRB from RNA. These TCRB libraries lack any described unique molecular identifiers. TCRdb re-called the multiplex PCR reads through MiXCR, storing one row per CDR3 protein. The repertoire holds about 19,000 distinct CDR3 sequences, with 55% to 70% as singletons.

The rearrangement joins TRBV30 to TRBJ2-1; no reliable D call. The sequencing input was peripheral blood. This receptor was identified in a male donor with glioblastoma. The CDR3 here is CAWSESKTAEWEQFF. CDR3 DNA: TGTGCCTGGAGTGAGAGTAAAACGGCCGAGTGGGAGCAGTTCTTC.